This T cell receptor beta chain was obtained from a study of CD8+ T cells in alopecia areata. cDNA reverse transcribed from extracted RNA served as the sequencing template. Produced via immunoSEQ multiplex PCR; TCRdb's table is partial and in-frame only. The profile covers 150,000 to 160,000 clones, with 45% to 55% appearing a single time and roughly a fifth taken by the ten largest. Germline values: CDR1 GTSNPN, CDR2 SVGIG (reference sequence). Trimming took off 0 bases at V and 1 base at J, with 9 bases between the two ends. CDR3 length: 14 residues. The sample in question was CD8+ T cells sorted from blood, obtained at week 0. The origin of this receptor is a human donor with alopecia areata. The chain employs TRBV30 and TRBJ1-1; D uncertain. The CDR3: CAWSVEKANTEAFF. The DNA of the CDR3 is TGTGCCTGGAGTGTTGAGAAGGCGAACACTGAAGCTTTCTTT.